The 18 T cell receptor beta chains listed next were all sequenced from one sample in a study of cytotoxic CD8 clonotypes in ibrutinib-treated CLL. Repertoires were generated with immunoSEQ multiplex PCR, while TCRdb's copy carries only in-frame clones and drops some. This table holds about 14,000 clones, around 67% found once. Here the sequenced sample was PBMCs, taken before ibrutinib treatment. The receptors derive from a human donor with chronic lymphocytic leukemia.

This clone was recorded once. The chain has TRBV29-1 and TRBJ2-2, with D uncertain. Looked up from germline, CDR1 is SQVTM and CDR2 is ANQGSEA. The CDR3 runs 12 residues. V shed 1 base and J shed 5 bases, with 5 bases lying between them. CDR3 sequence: CSVEGGTGELFF. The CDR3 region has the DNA TGCAGCGTTGAAGGGGGTACCGGGGAGCTGTTTTTT.

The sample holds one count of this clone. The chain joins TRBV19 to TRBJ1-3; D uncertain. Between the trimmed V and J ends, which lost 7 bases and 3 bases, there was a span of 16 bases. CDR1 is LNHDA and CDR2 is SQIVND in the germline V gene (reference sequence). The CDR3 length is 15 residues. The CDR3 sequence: CASTPLGGYGNTIYF. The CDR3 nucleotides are TGTGCCAGTACCCCCCTCGGCGGATATGGAAACACCATATATTTT.

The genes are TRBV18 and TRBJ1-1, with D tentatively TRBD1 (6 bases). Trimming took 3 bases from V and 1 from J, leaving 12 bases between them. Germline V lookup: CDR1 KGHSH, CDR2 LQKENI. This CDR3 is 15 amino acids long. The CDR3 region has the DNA TGTGCCAGCTCACCCAGACAAGGGGGGAACACTGAAGCTTTCTTT. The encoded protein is CASSPRQGGNTEAFF.

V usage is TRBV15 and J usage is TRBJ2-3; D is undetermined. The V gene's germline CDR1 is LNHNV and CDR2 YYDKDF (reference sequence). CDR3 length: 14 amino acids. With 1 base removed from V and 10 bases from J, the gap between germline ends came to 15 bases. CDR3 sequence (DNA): TGTGCCACCAGCAGAGCCATACTCGGATTGGCGCAGTATTTT. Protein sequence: CATSRAILGLAQYF.

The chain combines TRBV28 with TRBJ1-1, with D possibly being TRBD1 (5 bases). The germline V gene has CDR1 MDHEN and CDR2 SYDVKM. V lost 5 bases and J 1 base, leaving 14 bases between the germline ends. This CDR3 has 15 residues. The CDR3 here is CASSTPGGGNTEAFF. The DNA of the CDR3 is TGTGCCAGCAGTACCCCGGGGGGAGGGAACACTGAAGCTTTCTTT.

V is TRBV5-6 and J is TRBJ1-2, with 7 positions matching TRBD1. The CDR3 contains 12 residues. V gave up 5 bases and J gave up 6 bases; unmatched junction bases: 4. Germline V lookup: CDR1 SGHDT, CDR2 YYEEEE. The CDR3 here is CASSRTGDGYTF. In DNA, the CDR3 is TGTGCCAGCAGTCGAACAGGGGATGGCTACACCTTC.

CDR3 region: CASSHPGTEYGYTF. The CDR3 coding sequence is TGTGCCAGCAGCCACCCCGGGACAGAGTATGGCTACACCTTC. The V gene is TRBV4-2, the J gene TRBJ1-2, with TRBD1 matching 7 bases. This CDR3 spans 14 amino acids. The ends lost 3 bases at V and 5 bases at J; junction bases unmatched: 6. Per the germline V gene, CDR1 is LGHNA and CDR2 is YNFKEQ.

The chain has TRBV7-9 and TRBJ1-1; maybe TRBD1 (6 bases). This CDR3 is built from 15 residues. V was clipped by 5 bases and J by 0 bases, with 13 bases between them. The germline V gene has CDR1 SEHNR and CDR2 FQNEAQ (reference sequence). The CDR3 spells CASSTPQGVNTEAFF. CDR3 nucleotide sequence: TGTGCCAGCAGCACACCACAGGGCGTGAACACTGAAGCTTTCTTT. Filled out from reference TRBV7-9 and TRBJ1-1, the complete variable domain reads DTGVSQNPRHKITKRGQNVTFRCDPISEHNRLYWYRQTLGQGPEFLTYFQNEAQLEKSRLLSDRFSAERPKGSFSTLEIQRTEQGDSAMYLCASSTPQGVNTEAFFGQGTRLTVV.

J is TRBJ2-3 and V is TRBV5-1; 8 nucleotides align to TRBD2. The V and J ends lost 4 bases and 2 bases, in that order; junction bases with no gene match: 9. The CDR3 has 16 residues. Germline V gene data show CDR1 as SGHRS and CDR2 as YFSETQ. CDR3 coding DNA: TGCGCCAGCAGCCTAAGGACTAGCACCAACACAGATACGCAGTATTTT. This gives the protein CASSLRTSTNTDTQYF.

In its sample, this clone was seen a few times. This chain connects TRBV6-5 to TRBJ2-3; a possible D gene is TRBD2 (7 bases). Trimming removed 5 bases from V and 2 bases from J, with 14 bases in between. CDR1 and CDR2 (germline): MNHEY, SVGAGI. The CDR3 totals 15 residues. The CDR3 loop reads CASSPLAGATDTQYF. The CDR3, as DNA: TGTGCCAGCAGTCCTCTGGCGGGGGCCACAGATACGCAGTATTTT.

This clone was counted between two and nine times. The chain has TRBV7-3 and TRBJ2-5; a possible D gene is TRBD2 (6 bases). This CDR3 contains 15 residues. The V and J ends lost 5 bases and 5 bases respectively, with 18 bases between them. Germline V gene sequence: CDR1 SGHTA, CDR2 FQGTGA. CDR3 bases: TGTGCCAGCAGCCTCATGGGGGGACCTTGGGAGACCCAGTACTTC. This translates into CASSLMGGPWETQYF.

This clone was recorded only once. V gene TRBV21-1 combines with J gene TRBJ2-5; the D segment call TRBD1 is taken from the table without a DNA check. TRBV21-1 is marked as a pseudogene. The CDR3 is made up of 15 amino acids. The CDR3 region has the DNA TGTGCCAGCAGCAAACATGAGGACAGCCAAGAGACCCAGTACTTC. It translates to CASSKHEDSQETQYF.

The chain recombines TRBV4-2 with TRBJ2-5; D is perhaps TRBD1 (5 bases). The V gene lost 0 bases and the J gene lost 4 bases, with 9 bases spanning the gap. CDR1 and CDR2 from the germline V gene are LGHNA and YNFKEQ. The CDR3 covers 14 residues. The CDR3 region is CASSQDLRGETQYF. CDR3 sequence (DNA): TGTGCCAGCAGCCAAGATCTAAGGGGAGAGACCCAGTACTTC.

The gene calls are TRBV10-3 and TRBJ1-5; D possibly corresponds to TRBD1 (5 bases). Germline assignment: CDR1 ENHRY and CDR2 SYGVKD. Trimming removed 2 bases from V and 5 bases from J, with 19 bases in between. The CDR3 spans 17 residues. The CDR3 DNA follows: TGTGCCATCAGTGAGCCATCCCCGGGACCGGTTGATCAGCCCCAGCATTTT. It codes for CAISEPSPGPVDQPQHF.

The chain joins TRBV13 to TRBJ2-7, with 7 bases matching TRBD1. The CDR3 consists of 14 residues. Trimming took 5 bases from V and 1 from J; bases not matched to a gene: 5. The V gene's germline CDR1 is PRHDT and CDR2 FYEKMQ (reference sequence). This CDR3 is CASSGRQGSYEQYF. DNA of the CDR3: TGTGCCAGCAGCGGACGACAGGGTTCCTACGAGCAGTACTTC.

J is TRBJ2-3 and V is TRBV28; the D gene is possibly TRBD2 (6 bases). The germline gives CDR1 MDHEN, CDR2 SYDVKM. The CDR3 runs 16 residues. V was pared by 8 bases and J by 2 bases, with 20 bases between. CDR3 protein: CASPPFGSGHTDTQYF. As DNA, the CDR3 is TGTGCCAGCCCCCCCTTCGGTAGCGGACACACAGATACGCAGTATTTT.

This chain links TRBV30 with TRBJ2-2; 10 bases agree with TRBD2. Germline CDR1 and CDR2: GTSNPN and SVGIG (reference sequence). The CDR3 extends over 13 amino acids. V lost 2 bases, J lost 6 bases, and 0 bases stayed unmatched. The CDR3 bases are TGTGCCTGGAGTAGCGGGGGGGCCGGGGAGCTGTTTTTT. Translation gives CAWSSGGAGELFF.

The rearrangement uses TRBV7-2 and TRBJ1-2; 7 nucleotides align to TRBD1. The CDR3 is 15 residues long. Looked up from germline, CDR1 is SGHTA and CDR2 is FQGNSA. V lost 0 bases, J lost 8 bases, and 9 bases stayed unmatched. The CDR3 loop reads CASSLAQGGFGGYTF. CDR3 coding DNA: TGTGCCAGCAGCTTAGCTCAGGGGGGTTTCGGCGGCTACACCTTC.